Listed below are T cell receptor beta chains from one sample, sequenced in a study of CD8+CD57+ T cells in acquired aplastic anemia. In TCRdb, the reads were re-called with MiXCR into one record per CDR3 protein. The table records approximately 260,000 distinct CDR3 sequences, 65% to 90% of them present only once. Specimen: sorted CD4+, CD8+, or CD8+CD57+ T cells (not recorded which) from PBMCs. The origin of the receptors is a human donor with aplastic anemia. Both conserved end residues are part of each CDR3. A D gene is named only where the DNA matches it firmly. Size is omitted from some rows. Given values are once, few, many or a class for expanded clones.

j_gene | d_gene | v_gene | abundance | CDR3aa | CDR3nt
TRBJ2-7 | TRBD1 | TRBV9 | - | CASSVGTGAYEQYF | TGTGCCAGCAGCGTGGGGACAGGGGCCTACGAGCAGTACTTC
TRBJ1-2 | TRBD1 | TRBV6-4 | - | CASSQTQGNYGYTF | TGTGCCAGCAGCCAAACACAGGGGAACTATGGCTACACCTTC
TRBJ2-7 | - | TRBV15 | - | CATSRDRGTSSEQYF | TGTGCCACCAGCAGAGACCGTGGGACATCCTCCGAGCAGTACTTC
TRBJ2-1 | - | TRBV7-7 | - | CASSLSRAGDEQFF | TGTGCCAGCAGCTTATCCCGGGCCGGGGATGAGCAGTTCTTC
TRBJ2-2 | - | TRBV9 | once | CASSSGSRGFTF | TGTGCCAGCAGCTCAGGTTCCCGCGGCTTCACCTTC
TRBJ2-1 | TRBD1 | TRBV7-9 | - | CASSLRTGDHTDTQFF | TGTGCCAGCAGCCTCCGGACAGGGGATCACACAGATACGCAGTTCTTC
TRBJ1-5 | TRBD1 | TRBV6-5 | - | CASTLQGDQPQHF | TGTGCCAGCACCTTGCAGGGGGATCAGCCCCAGCATTTT
TRBJ1-1 | - | TRBV29-1 | few | CSFVGGFTEAFF | TGCAGCTTCGTCGGGGGCTTCACTGAAGCTTTCTTT
TRBJ2-3 | - | TRBV7-9 | - | CASSVGGHGTDTQYF | TGTGCCAGCAGCGTAGGGGGACACGGCACAGACACGCAGTATTTT
TRBJ2-3 | - | TRBV5-1 | - | CASSLWVLHTQYF | TGTGCCAGCAGCCTCTGGGTTCTTCATACGCAGTATTTT
TRBJ2-1 | - | TRBV7-9 | - | CASRGAGVSSYEQFF | TGTGCCAGCAGGGGGGCGGGGGTGAGCTCCTACGAGCAGTTCTTC
TRBJ1-1 | - | TRBV7-8 | - | CASSLEVTADTQAFF | TGTGCCAGCAGCTTAGAGGTGACAGCGGATACGCAGGCTTTCTTT
TRBJ1-2 | - | TRBV7-9 | - | CASSFQRGAENGYTF | TGTGCCAGCAGCTTTCAAAGAGGCGCCGAGAATGGCTACACCTTC
TRBJ2-3 | - | TRBV7-2 | few | CASSLVDGLEDTQYF | TGTGCCAGCAGCTTAGTTGACGGTCTCGAGGATACGCAGTATTTT
TRBJ2-3 | TRBD1 | TRBV2 | - | CATTTGVTEATLCF | TGTGCCACCACTACAGGGGTCACTGAAGCTACGTTGTGTTTT
TRBJ1-4 | - | TRBV7-9 | - | CASSLLPGGLICGKLFF | TGTGCCAGCAGCCTACTACCCGGGGGGCTGATATGTGGAAAACTGTTTTTT
TRBJ2-2 | - | TRBV7-9 | - | CASSFERGELFF | TGTGCCAGCAGCTTTGAAAGAGGCGAGCTGTTTTTT
TRBJ2-1 | - | TRBV7-4 | - | CASSVLGGLDNEQFF | TGTGCCAGCAGCGTCCTCGGGGGATTGGACAATGAGCAGTTCTTC
TRBJ1-1 | TRBD1 | TRBV5-6 | - | CASSEARQGFTEAFF | TGTGCCAGCAGCGAAGCGAGACAGGGTTTCACTGAAGCTTTCTTT
TRBJ1-2 | - | TRBV29-1 | - | CSVDHGYYGYTF | TGCAGCGTTGATCACGGGTACTATGGCTACACCTTC
TRBJ2-7 | - | TRBV7-9 | many | CASSHPVMDEQYF | TGTGCCAGCAGCCACCCCGTGATGGACGAGCAGTACTTC
TRBJ1-5 | TRBD1 | TRBV7-9 | - | CAGQEARENQPFGF | TGTGCCGGACAGGAGGCTAGGGAGAATCAGCCCTTCGGGTTT
TRBJ1-1 | - | TRBV5-1 | - | CASSLDGAKNTEAFF | TGTGCCAGCAGCTTAGATGGGGCCAAGAACACTGAAGCTTTCTTT
TRBJ2-3 | - | TRBV7-3 | - | CASSLERGADTESF | TGTGCCAGCAGCTTAGAGCGAGGAGCCGACACGGAGTCTTTT
TRBJ1-2 | - | TRBV5-4 | - | CASSFTSGYTF | TGTGCCAGCAGCTTTACTAGCGGCTACACCTTC
TRBJ1-4 | - | TRBV29-1 | few | CSVGLGGEKLFF | TGCAGCGTTGGCCTTGGGGGGGAAAAACTGTTTTTT
TRBJ2-2 | TRBD1 | TRBV24-1 | - | CASWAGGTGTLFF | TGTGCCAGCTGGGCAGGGGGCACAGGGACGCTGTTTTTT
TRBJ1-1 | - | TRBV7-9 | - | CASSLVPGELIDGFF | TGTGCCAGCAGCTTAGTACCCGGGGAGCTGATTGATGGATTCTTT
TRBJ1-6 | - | TRBV6-5 | - | CASSGVDNSPLHF | TGTGCCAGCAGTGGAGTGGATAATTCACCCCTCCACTTT
TRBJ2-1 | TRBD2 | TRBV5-5 | - | CASSLLDPGGNEQFF | TGTGCCAGCAGCTTGTTAGACCCGGGGGGGAATGAGCAGTTCTTC
TRBJ1-2 | - | TRBV5-6 | - | CASSLARDYGYTF | TGTGCCAGCAGCTTGGCCAGGGACTATGGCTACACCTTC
TRBJ2-1 | TRBD2 | TRBV6-4 | few | CASCQSGGSDEQFF | TGTGCCAGCTGCCAAAGCGGGGGGAGCGATGAGCAGTTCTTC
TRBJ2-2 | TRBD1 | TRBV2 | - | CASRLTDRADGELFF | TGTGCCAGCAGACTTACGGACAGGGCGGACGGGGAGCTGTTTTTT
TRBJ1-1 | - | TRBV27 | many | CASSPLTGGVNTEAFF | TGTGCCAGCAGCCCTCTTACCGGGGGCGTGAACACTGAAGCTTTCTTT
TRBJ1-2 | - | TRBV7-2 | few | CASSWGGGPNSGYTF | TGTGCCAGCAGCTGGGGTGGAGGTCCAAACTCTGGCTACACCTTC
TRBJ2-3 | - | TRBV25-1 | few | CASSEVGMDTQYF | TGTGCCAGCAGTGAGGTGGGAATGGATACGCAGTATTTT
TRBJ1-1 | - | TRBV7-9 | few | CAGRGAGGANTEAFF | TGTGCCGGCCGGGGGGCGGGGGGGGCGAACACTGAAGCTTTCTTT
TRBJ2-3 | TRBD2 | TRBV5-1 | - | CASSLEAGGPNTQYF | TGCGCCAGCAGCTTGGAAGCGGGGGGGCCAAATACGCAGTATTTT
TRBJ1-5 | TRBD1 | TRBV7-2 | few | CASSLAGGADHGF | TGTGCCAGCAGCTTGGCAGGGGGCGCCGACCATGGCTTT
TRBJ1-2 | - | TRBV7-9 | - | CASSLGLEGYTF | TGTGCCAGCAGCTTGGGGCTAGAGGGCTACACCTTC
TRBJ1-1 | TRBD1 | TRBV7-8 | once | CAGSFHPTGTALSFF | TGTGCCGGCAGCTTTCATCCAACCGGGACAGCCCTTTCCTTCTTT
TRBJ2-2 | - | TRBV7-8 | - | CASSLPRAEDTRELFF | TGTGCCAGCAGCTTACCGCGAGCGGAGGATACGCGGGAGCTGTTTTTT
TRBJ2-1 | - | TRBV7-6 | once | CASSLPHGTKEQFF | TGTGCCAGCAGCCTACCCCACGGTACAAAAGAGCAGTTCTTC
TRBJ1-2 | TRBD1 | TRBV7-9 | - | CASSLAGGDSYGYTF | TGTGCCAGCAGCTTAGCAGGGGGCGATTCCTATGGCTACACCTTC
TRBJ2-3 | - | TRBV7-2 | - | CASSSAASAVKQHYF | TGTGCCAGCAGCTCAGCGGCAAGCGCCGTTAAGCAGCATTATTTT
TRBJ1-5 | - | TRBV7-9 | - | CASSHAYSNHPHHF | TGTGCCAGCAGTCATGCTTATAGCAATCACCCCCATCATTTT
TRBJ1-2 | TRBD1 | TRBV7-2 | - | CASSLTGGGEYRYTF | TGTGCCAGCAGCCTGACAGGGGGCGGCGAATATCGTTACACCTTC
TRBJ2-2 | - | TRBV9 | - | CASGLAGDVLYF | TGTGCCAGCGGATTAGCAGGGGACGTTCTGTACTTT
TRBJ1-2 | - | TRBV7-3 | - | CASSLTAIGSPLHTF | TGTGCCAGCAGCTTGACAGCGATCGGTTCACCCCTCCACACCTTC
TRBJ2-3 | - | TRBV15 | - | CASSWGGSQDTQYF | TGTGCCAGCAGCTGGGGCGGAAGCCAAGATACCCAGTATTTC
TRBJ1-1 | - | TRBV7-4 | - | CASSLGLGVTEAFF | TGTGCCAGCAGCTTAGGCTTGGGGGTGACTGAAGCTTTCTTT
TRBJ2-3 | TRBD2 | TRBV10-3 | - | CAISPSGRDTDTQYF | TGTGCCATCAGCCCTAGCGGGAGGGACACAGATACGCAGTATTTT
TRBJ2-2 | - | TRBV2 | - | CASRGGGGTHGELFF | TGTGCCAGCAGGGGTGGAGGGGGGACACACGGGGAGCTGTTTTTT
TRBJ1-1 | - | TRBV20-1 | - | CSASLAGRKDTEAFF | TGCAGTGCTAGCCTAGCGGGCCGCAAGGACACTGAAGCTTTCTTT
TRBJ1-2 | - | TRBV9 | - | CASSLARGGVTHGYTF | TGTGCCAGCAGCTTAGCGAGAGGCGGCGTCACGCATGGCTACACCTTC
TRBJ2-3 | - | TRBV7-9 | - | CASSLAGGPGAKDF | TGTGCCAGCAGCTTAGCGGGAGGTCCCGGGGCCAAGGATTTT